The T cell receptor (beta chain) under discussion was sequenced for a study of T cell responses to AZD1222 COVID-19 vaccine. The protocol was immunoSEQ multiplex PCR, while the TCRdb copy is restricted to in-frame clones and leaves out a portion. The table includes about 79,000 clones, about 91% detected once. This CDR3 has 16 residues. The ends were cut back, 1 base at V and 4 bases at J, with 18 bases in the middle. This chain joins TRBV5-3 and TRBJ2-7; possibly TRBD1 for D (5 bases). TRBV5-3 is recorded as an ORF, its role being uncertain. The sample here was peripheral blood, taken on day 0 of MenACWY control vaccination. The receptor was derived from an adult in good health. The CDR3 reads CARSLKNNRRKYEQYF. DNA of the CDR3: TGTGCCAGAAGCTTGAAGAATAACAGGAGAAAATACGAGCAGTACTTC.